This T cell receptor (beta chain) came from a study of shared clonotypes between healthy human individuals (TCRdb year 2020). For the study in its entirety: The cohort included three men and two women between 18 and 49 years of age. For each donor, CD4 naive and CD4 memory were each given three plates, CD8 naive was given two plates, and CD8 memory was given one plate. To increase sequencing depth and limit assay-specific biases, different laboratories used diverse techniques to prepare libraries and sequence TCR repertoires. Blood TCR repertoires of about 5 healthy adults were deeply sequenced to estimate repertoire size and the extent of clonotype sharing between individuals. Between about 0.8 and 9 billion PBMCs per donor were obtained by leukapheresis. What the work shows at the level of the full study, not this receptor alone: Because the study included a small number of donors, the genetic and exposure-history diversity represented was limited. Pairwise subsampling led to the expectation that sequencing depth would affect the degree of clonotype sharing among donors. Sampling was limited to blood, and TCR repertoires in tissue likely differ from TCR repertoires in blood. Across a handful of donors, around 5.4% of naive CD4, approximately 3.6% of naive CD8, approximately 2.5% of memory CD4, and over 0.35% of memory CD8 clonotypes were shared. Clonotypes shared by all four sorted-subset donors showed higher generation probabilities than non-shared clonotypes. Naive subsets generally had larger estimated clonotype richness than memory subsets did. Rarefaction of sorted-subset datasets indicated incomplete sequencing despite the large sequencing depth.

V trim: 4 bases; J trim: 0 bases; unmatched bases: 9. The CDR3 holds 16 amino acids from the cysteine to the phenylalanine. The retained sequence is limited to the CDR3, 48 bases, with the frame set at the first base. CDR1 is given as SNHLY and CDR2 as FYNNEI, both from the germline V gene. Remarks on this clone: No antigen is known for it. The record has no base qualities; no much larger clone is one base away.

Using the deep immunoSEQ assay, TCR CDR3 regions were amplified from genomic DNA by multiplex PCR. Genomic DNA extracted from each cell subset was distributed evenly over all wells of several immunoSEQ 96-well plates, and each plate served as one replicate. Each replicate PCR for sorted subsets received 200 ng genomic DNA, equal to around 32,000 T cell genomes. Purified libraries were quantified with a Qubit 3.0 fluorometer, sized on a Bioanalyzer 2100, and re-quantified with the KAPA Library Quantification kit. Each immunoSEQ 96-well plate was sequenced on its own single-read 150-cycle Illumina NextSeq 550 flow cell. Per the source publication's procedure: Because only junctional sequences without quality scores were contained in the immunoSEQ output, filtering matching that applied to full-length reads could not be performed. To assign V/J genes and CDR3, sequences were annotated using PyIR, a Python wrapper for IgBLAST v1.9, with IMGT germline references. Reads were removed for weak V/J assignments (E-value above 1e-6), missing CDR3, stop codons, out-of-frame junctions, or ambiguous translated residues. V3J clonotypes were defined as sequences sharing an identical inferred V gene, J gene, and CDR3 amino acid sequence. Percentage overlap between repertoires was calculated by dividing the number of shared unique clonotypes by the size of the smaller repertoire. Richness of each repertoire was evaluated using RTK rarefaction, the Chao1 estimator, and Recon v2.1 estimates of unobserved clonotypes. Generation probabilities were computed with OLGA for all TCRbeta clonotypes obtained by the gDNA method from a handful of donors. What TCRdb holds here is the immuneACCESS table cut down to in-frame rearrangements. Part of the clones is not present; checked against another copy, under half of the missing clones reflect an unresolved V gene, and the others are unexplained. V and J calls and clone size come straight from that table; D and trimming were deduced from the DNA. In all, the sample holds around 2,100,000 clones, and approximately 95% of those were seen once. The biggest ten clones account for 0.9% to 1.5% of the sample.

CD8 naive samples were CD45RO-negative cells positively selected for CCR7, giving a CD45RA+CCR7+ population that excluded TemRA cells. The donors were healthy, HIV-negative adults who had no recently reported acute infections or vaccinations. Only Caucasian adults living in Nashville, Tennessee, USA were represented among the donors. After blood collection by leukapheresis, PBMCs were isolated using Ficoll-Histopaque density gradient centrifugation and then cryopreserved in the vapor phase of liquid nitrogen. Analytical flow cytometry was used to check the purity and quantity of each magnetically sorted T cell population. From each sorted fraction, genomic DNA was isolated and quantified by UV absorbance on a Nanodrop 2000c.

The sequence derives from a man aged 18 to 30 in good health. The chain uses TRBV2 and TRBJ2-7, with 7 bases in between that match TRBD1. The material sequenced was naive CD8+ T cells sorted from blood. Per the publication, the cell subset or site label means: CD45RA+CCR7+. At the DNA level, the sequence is TGTGCCAGCAGTGGATCGACAGGGCTACTCTCCTACGAGCAGTACTTC. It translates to CASSGSTGLLSYEQYF.